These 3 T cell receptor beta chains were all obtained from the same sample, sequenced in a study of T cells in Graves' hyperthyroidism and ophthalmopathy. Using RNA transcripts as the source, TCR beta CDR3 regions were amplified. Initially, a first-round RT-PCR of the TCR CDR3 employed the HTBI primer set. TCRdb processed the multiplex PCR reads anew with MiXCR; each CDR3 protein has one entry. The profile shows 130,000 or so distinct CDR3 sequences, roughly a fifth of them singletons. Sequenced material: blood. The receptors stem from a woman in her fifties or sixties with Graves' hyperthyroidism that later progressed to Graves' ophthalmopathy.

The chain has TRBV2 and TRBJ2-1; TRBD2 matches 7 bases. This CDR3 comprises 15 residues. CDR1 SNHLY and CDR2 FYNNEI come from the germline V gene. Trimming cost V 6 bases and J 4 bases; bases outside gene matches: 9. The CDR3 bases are TGTGCCAGCAGACCGACTAGCCTAAGATACAATGAGCAGTTCTTC. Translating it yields CASRPTSLRYNEQFF.

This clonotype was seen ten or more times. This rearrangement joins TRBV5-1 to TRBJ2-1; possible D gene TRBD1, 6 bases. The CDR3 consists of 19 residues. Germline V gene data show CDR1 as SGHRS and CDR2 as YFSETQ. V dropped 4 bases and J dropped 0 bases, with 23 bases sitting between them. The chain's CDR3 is CASSPPESRDTSSYNEQFF. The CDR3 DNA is TGCGCCAGCAGCCCCCCTGAGAGCCGGGACACAAGCTCCTACAATGAGCAGTTCTTC.

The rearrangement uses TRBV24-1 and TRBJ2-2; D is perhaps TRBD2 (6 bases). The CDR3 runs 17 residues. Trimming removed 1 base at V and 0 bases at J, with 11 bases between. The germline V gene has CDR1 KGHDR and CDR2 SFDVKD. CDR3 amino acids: CATSDFRAGSNTGELFF. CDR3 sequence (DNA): TGTGCCACCAGTGATTTTAGAGCGGGTTCGAACACCGGGGAGCTGTTTTTT.